This TCR beta chain was documented in a study of cytomegalovirus exposure and HLA in healthy donors (dated by TCRdb to the late 2010s). For the study in its entirety: An earlier analysis of 587 of the donors reported under 300 Gb of sequence data and 117 million unique TCR beta sequences obtained from 180 million or so T cells. An earlier analysis of approximately 630 of the donors applied high-throughput TCR beta sequencing to assess whether each TCR beta V gene segment acted as functional or pseudogenic. All discovery cohort repertoires had been generated using a single sequencing platform. Both class I and class II loci were covered by HLA typing, at four-digit resolution. Rather than using new phenotypic data, the later analysis identified candidate immune exposures from TCR beta sequences and from how often those sequences occurred across donors. Alongside the repertoire data, information on donor age, sex, ethnicity and CMV serostatus was compiled. Roughly 300 gigabases of sequencing data and roughly 81 million unique TCR sequences made up an early release that covered over 550 HLA-typed donors. To predict cytomegalovirus infection status, the study combined high-throughput TCR immunosequencing, statistical association of individual TCRs with disease status, and machine learning. Along with the roughly 670-subject first cohort, a separate validation cohort of roughly 110 different subjects was used. Using immunosequencing, the study profiled T cell repertoires from fewer than 850 subjects and related those repertoires to cytomegalovirus serostatus. A later analysis re-analyzed previously published TCR beta repertoires from approximately 700 donors and added high-resolution HLA genotyping to study TCR occurrence patterns. The study aimed to test whether signatures of past pathogen exposure could be identified by cataloging public T cell receptors. A later genetic analysis used genome-wide SNP genotypes for about 60% of the roughly 700 donors, treating that subset as a discovery cohort. Typing coverage differed by locus: A, B, C, DRB1 and DQB1 were typed in about 629-630 donors, DQA1 in 522, DPA1 in roughly 590, and DPB1 in 400 to 490. Among the roughly 390 genotyped donors, around 79% belonged to the genetic ancestry cluster associated with self-reported Caucasian donors. On average, about 200,000 unique TCR beta nucleotide sequences were sequenced per donor among 350 to 400 genotyped donors of the cohort, with roughly 19% of those sequences being non-productive. About five DR-DQ haplotypes were treated as single units for association and clustering because of strong linkage in the cohort. Results and caveats for the whole study, not just this receptor: In a later analysis, TCR association rates were found to vary across HLA loci, with the most associated TCRs seen for DRB1 alleles and the fewest for HLA-C alleles. Because HLA typing was missing for some donors at each locus, association tests included only the typed subset. The classifier was reported to diagnose cytomegalovirus status with high specificity and sensitivity in both the original and validation cohorts. Most TCR sequences were observed very rarely across donors, whereas some public TCRs were present in many individuals. A later genetic analysis associated a missense DCLRE1C variant with V-gene and J-gene trimming of TCR beta chains, and an independent cohort replicated the association. A later analysis found that most CMV-associated TCR beta chains appeared HLA-restricted, with HLA associations seemingly driven largely by CMV exposure. A group of highly shared sequence variants was considered likely to be a technical artifact of the sequencing pipeline. It was suggested by the authors that the approach could potentially be generalized to other disease states and immunological phenotypes. Assigning TCR associations to individual alleles was difficult when HLA alleles, especially DR and DQ, strongly co-occurred. Because the 87-base-pair reads could not distinguish some IMGT-functional V segments, including TRBV6-2 and TRBV6-3, those segments were excluded. For the cohort, immune exposure information was limited to CMV serostatus. The presence/absence analyses assumed that sequencing depth was roughly uniform across donors, and that assumption may not be true. The study listed 164 TCR beta chains as associated with cytomegalovirus. In vitro tests confirmed that three of the cytomegalovirus-associated TCR beta chains recognize cytomegalovirus antigens. Compared with equally common non-associated chains, HLA-associated TCR beta chains in a later analysis were more clonally expanded and had lower generation probabilities. A further reported finding was that TCR beta sequences accurately predicted the HLA-A and HLA-B alleles for most subjects in the first cohort. Several of the top co-occurrence clusters appeared to be linked to parvovirus B19, influenza, CMV and Epstein-Barr virus, according to a later analysis. Only TCR beta chains were sequenced in this cohort, and the absence of alpha or paired-chain data limited detectable features. Linkage disequilibrium might explain the correlated functional status among segregating V segments, but an unknown experimental factor could not be ruled out. In an earlier analysis of more than 450 of the donors, most TCR beta V segments were observed in productive rearrangements about 87% or about 30% of the time, broadly matching IMGT annotations. A later analysis associated 16,951 TCR beta sequences with specific HLA alleles at a false discovery rate of 0.05. A later genetic analysis reported fewer N-insertions in productive TCRs among donors in an Asian-associated ancestry cluster than the approximately 700-donor mean. The earlier analysis of some 540 of the donors excluded fewer than 20 rarely observed V segments, including chromosome 9 orphons, because counts were too low.

Library preparation was by the immunoSEQ multiplex PCR assay. A mixture of 60 forward primers for TCR Vbeta segments and 13 reverse primers for TCR Jbeta segments was used in the multiplex PCR. A multiplex PCR assay on genomic DNA amplified the CDR3 region of rearranged TCR beta genes. The Illumina HiSeq System was used to sequence the amplified TCR beta libraries as 87-base-pair reads. The study's processing was this. A later analysis tallied about 77 million unique TCR beta chains across the 650 to 750 repertoires, and approximately 9.9 million of those chains were shared by two or more donors. To remove PCR and sequencing errors, raw reads were error-corrected and collapsed into unique sequences using a nearest-neighbor algorithm that merged closely related sequences. To assign V, D and J gene segments, CDR3 sequences were aligned to IMGT reference sequences. For a sequence to be retained, a match of at least six nucleotides to both a V gene segment and a J gene segment was required. A rearrangement counted as productive if the CDR3 had no stop codons and remained in frame with V and J, and every other rearrangement counted as non-productive. CDR3 was defined according to IMGT convention as the region running from the second conserved V-encoded cysteine to the conserved J-encoded phenylalanine. In an earlier analysis of roughly 610 of the donors, sequences lacking an unambiguous match to a single V gene segment were excluded. In an earlier analysis of approximately 500 of the donors, a V segment was called functional when productive rearrangements were above 56.7%, and segregating when the standard deviation between donors exceeded 5%. A statistical classification framework was built to diagnose cytomegalovirus status from the catalog of TCR beta chain sequences. V and J gene assignment, in a later analysis, came from comparing TCR nucleotide sequences with IMGT/GENE-DB human TR gene sequences. The TCRdist pipeline was used in a later analysis to assign CDR3 sequences and most-parsimonious VDJ recombination scenarios. In a later analysis, every TCR beta chain was defined by the combination of its CDR3 amino acid sequence and its V-gene family, and reads without a unique V-gene family were dropped. As a way to deal with suspected cross-contamination and a sequencing artifact, a later analysis dropped approximately 590 nucleotide sequences that were highly shared and had low generation probability. In a later analysis, a clonal expansion index was calculated for each public chain from normalized within-repertoire ranks of inferred template counts. Generation probabilities in a later analysis came from a VDJ recombination model fitted to out-of-frame rearrangements, and those results were checked against IGoR. A later analysis scored TCR-TCR, TCR-HLA and TCR-CMV co-occurrence with hypergeometric tests, applying a repertoire-size bias correction to TCR pairs. A later analysis estimated false discovery rates by permuting HLA or CMV assignments 20 times. In a later analysis, co-occurring TCRs were grouped using DBSCAN, with TCRdist sequence similarity added in when clustering inside HLA-allele-positive subsets. Repertoires with fewer than 30,000 or more than 120,000 public chains, plus five repertoires with anomalous nucleotide sharing, were excluded from co-occurrence clustering. TCRdb provides this immuneACCESS table in a form limited to in-frame rearrangements. Some clones are lacking; in checked studies, under half of them reflect an unresolved V gene, and why the rest are absent is not known. That table is the source of V, J and clone size, and D and trimming were worked out from the DNA. This sample gives about 100,000 clones in total; around 74% of them show up just once. The top ten hold 7% to 9% of the sample.

The cohort consisted of 670 or so healthy bone marrow donors. At the time of sampling, all cohort members were nominally healthy, though unrecorded immune exposures were likely present. The donor was CMV seropositive and belonged to the group of over 250 seropositive cohort members. Every donor gave a peripheral blood sample, and the peripheral blood mononuclear cells from that sample were used for TCR beta sequencing. The Qiagen DNeasy Blood Extraction Kit was used to extract genomic DNA from the blood cell samples. CDR1 and CDR2 (MGHRA, YSYEKL) derive from the germline V gene. The CDR3 measures 13 amino acids from cysteine to phenylalanine. Only the CDR3 region is kept as DNA, spanning 39 bases read in frame from base 1. Cut back by 1 base and 9 bases, the V and J ends lie 7 bases apart. A remark on this clone: Its antigen is not yet known. No quality values exist for individual bases; no much larger clone is one base distant.

The V and J segments used are TRBV4-1 and TRBJ1-6; the D segment cannot be called with confidence. Source material: PBMCs. This clonotype originated in a middle-aged man in good health and CMV-seropositive. CDR3 reads: CASSQVEVSPLHF. The nucleotide sequence is TGCGCCAGCAGCCAAGTAGAGGTTTCACCCCTCCACTTT.